The 11 T cell receptor beta chains below were found in one sample sequenced in a study of control samples from healthy donors and cancer patients. The protocol was immunoSEQ multiplex PCR, while the TCRdb copy is restricted to in-frame clones and leaves out a portion. Found here are 250,000 to 300,000 clones, approximately 80% of them singletons; the top ten hold 10% to 15%. The specimen sequenced was PBMCs. Receptor source: a woman aged 55 to 70 with lung cancer.

The chain uses TRBV30 and TRBJ2-3; D possibly corresponds to TRBD1 (5 bases). The CDR3 extends over 13 amino acids. Germline CDR1 reads GTSNPN; CDR2 reads SVGIG (reference sequence). Trimming took off 3 bases at V and 3 bases at J, with 10 bases between the two ends. In DNA form, the CDR3 reads TGTGCCTGGAGAAAAAGGGGAACAGATACGCAGTATTTT. Amino acids: CAWRKRGTDTQYF.

This clone was seen more than once but under ten times. The chain employs TRBV5-1 and TRBJ2-7, with TRBD1 matching 8 bases. Looked up from germline, CDR1 is SGHRS and CDR2 is YFSETQ. The CDR3 spans 16 residues. The V segment lost 0 bases and the J segment 2 bases; nucleotides outside the gene matches: 7. The CDR3 nucleotides are TGCGCCAGCAGCTTGGGCCCTATACAGGGGGCCTACGAGCAGTACTTC. This translates into CASSLGPIQGAYEQYF.

The genes are TRBV4-1 and TRBJ2-2; D unclear. Looked up from germline, CDR1 is MGHRA and CDR2 is YSYEKL. V was trimmed by 4 bases and J by 1 base, leaving 19 bases between them. This CDR3 comprises 18 residues. This CDR3 reads CASSPTPTDLLNTGELFF. In nucleotides, the CDR3 is TGCGCCAGCAGCCCCACCCCCACAGACCTCCTGAACACCGGGGAGCTGTTTTTT.

V is TRBV28 and J is TRBJ1-2, with TRBD1 identical over 7 bases. Germline trimming cut 0 bases from V and 8 bases from J; bases unmatched to any gene: 12. Germline V gene data show CDR1 as MDHEN and CDR2 as SYDVKM. This CDR3 contains 16 residues. The CDR3 sequence: CASSLWFGEGALGYTF. The CDR3 region has the DNA TGTGCCAGCAGTTTATGGTTCGGAGAGGGGGCCCTAGGCTACACCTTC.

About this clone: Distinct nucleotide sequences in the sample also encode this CDR3. The DNA of the CDR3 is TGTGCCAGCAGTCTCATACAGGGTAATCAGCCCCAGCATTTT. It translates to CASSLIQGNQPQHF. This rearrangement joins TRBV27 to TRBJ1-5; a possible D gene is TRBD1 (6 bases). The CDR3 sequence is 14 residues long. Germline loops: CDR1 MNHEY, CDR2 SMNVEV (reference sequence). Trimming took 5 bases from V and 4 from J, leaving 12 bases between them.

The chain joins TRBV7-9 to TRBJ2-5; possibly TRBD2 for D (5 bases). V lost 5 bases and J lost 4, with 17 bases in between. The germline V gene has CDR1 SEHNR and CDR2 FQNEAQ (reference sequence). The CDR3 consists of 15 residues. The CDR3 nucleotides are TGTGCCAGCAGCCCTCGGACTCTCGAAGGAGAGACCCAGTACTTC. Translated, it gives CASSPRTLEGETQYF. Based on the CDR3 plus reference TRBV7-9 and TRBJ2-5, the full variable domain is DTGVSQNPRHKITKRGQNVTFRCDPISEHNRLYWYRQTLGQGPEFLTYFQNEAQLEKSRLLSDRFSAERPKGSFSTLEIQRTEQGDSAMYLCASSPRTLEGETQYFGPGTRLLVL.

The sample holds a few counts of this clone. The gene calls are TRBV7-2 and TRBJ2-1; D is possibly TRBD1 or TRBD2 (5 bases each). Trimming took off 1 base at V and 8 bases at J, with 9 bases between the two ends. The germline V gene encodes CDR1 SGHTA and CDR2 FQGNSA. The CDR3 extends over 13 amino acids. This CDR3 reads CASSLVRGDEQFF. The DNA of the CDR3 is TGTGCCAGCAGCTTAGTTCGGGGCGATGAGCAGTTCTTC.

The chain employs TRBV3-1 (or the pseudogene TRBV3-2) and TRBJ2-7; D unresolved. The CDR3 spans 12 residues. V lost 1 base, J lost 2 bases, and 3 bases lay in between. CDR1 is LGHDT, CDR2 YNNKEL, per germline (reference sequence). CDR3 residues: CASSQVTYEQYF. DNA for the CDR3: TGTGCCAGCAGCCAAGTAACCTACGAGCAGTACTTC.

This clone was picked up a small number of times. This chain joins TRBV10-3 and TRBJ2-1, with 9 nucleotides matching TRBD2. There are 16 residues in the CDR3. V dropped 0 bases and J dropped 10; count of bases not matched to a gene: 10. Germline V gene lookup returns CDR1 ENHRY and CDR2 SYGVKD. The CDR3 spells CAISESSSGVGEEQFF. CDR3 nucleotides: TGTGCCATCAGTGAGTCGTCTAGCGGGGTCGGTGAGGAGCAGTTCTTC.

The V and J genes are TRBV28 and TRBJ1-4; 9 nucleotides line up with TRBD1. Germline trimming cut 6 bases from V and 8 bases from J; bases unmatched to any gene: 7. Looked up from germline, CDR1 is MDHEN and CDR2 is SYDVKM. CDR3 length: 14 amino acids. The CDR3 sequence: CASSPGQGKEKLFF. DNA for the CDR3: TGTGCCAGCAGCCCCGGACAGGGGAAAGAAAAACTGTTTTTT.

The chain is built from TRBV24-1 and TRBJ2-1; 8 bases agree with TRBD1. The CDR3 loop spans 15 amino acids. Looked up from germline, CDR1 is KGHDR and CDR2 is SFDVKD. V was clipped by 3 bases and J by 6 bases; unmatched bases: 6. The CDR3 protein is CATSDRTGSSNEQFF. The CDR3 nucleotides read TGTGCCACCAGTGATCGGACAGGGTCAAGCAATGAGCAGTTCTTC.